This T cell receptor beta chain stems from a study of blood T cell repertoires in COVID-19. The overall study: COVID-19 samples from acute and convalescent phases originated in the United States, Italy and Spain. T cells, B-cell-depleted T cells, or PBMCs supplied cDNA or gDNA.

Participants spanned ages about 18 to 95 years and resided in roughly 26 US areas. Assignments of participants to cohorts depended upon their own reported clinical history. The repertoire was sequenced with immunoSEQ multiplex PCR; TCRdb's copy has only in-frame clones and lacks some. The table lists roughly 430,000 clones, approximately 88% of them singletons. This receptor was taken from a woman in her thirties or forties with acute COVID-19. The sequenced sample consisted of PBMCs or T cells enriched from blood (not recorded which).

CDR3 bases: TGCAGCGTTGACGGCGGACTGTACCAAGAGACCCAGTACTTC. This translates into CSVDGGLYQETQYF. This sequence joins TRBV29-1 and TRBJ2-5; tentatively, D is TRBD2 (5 bases). The germline V and J ends were trimmed by 3 bases and 0 bases, with 11 bases remaining between them. From germline, CDR1 is SQVTM and CDR2 ANQGSEA. The CDR3 is 14 residues long.